These 4 T cell receptor beta chains originate from one sample sequenced in a study of neurological immune-mediated disorders. TCRdb ran MiXCR on the 5' RACE reads and lists one entry per CDR3 protein. This table holds tens of thousands of distinct CDR3 sequences, around 3.1% found once. Sequenced: PBMCs. The receptors here all came from a man aged 40-50 years with multiple sclerosis.

This clonotype came up many times. This rearrangement joins TRBV6-5 to TRBJ2-2; D is unresolved. V lost 8 bases and J lost 3, with 13 bases in between. This CDR3 is built from 14 residues. Germline CDR1 reads MNHEY; CDR2 reads SVGAGI. CDR3 in amino acids: CASSSGLDTGELFF. The CDR3 DNA reads as TGTGCCAGCTCGTCCGGGCTTGACACCGGGGAGCTGTTTTTT.

This clonotype was picked up many times. The V and J genes are TRBV12-3 or TRBV12-4 and TRBJ2-3; TRBD1 matches 10 bases. V gave up 6 bases and J gave up 3 bases; unmatched junction bases: 0. The CDR3 runs to 13 residues. CDR3 in DNA: TGTGCCAGCAGGGGACAGGGGACAGATACGCAGTATTTT. It yields the protein CASRGQGTDTQYF.

This clonotype is labeled as medium-sized (0.01 to 0.1%). The V and J genes are TRBV20-1 and TRBJ2-3; TRBD1 or TRBD2 may be the D gene (5 bases each). Germline V gives CDR1 DFQATT, CDR2 SNEGSKA (reference sequence). V shed 0 bases and J shed 4 bases, with 26 bases lying between them. CDR3 size: 19 residues. Here the CDR3 DNA reads TGCAGTGCTAGAGATGCCATGCCTAGGGACCCCACCGCCCCAGATACGCAGTATTTT. It is translated as CSARDAMPRDPTAPDTQYF.

This clonotype was seen ten or more times. The chain employs TRBV2 and TRBJ2-7, with 8 positions matching TRBD2. In germline, CDR1 is SNHLY, CDR2 FYNNEI. V shed 6 bases and J 5 bases; nucleotides not matched to a gene: 9. The CDR3 contains 14 residues. CDR3 nucleotide sequence: TGTGCCAGCAGCATCCGGGGGGGGCTTGACGAGCAGTACTTC. Protein product: CASSIRGGLDEQYF. Using reference TRBV2 and TRBJ2-7 for the parts outside the CDR3, the full variable domain is EPEVTQTPSHQVTQMGQEVILRCVPISNHLYFYWYRQILGQKVEFLVSFYNNEISEKSEIFDDQFSVERPDGSNFTLKIRSTKLEDSAMYFCASSIRGGLDEQYFGPGTRLTVT.